This TCR beta chain originates from a study of blood T cell repertoires in COVID-19. Whole-study context: The United States, Italy and Spain supplied acute and convalescent COVID-19 samples.

Per germline, CDR1 SNHLY and CDR2 FYNNEI. The ends were cut back, 1 base at V and 1 base at J, with 10 bases in the middle. CDR3 length: 15 residues. Method: immunoSEQ multiplex PCR; TCRdb's copy keeps in-frame clones and lacks some. In the table there are 170,000 or so clones, roughly 88% of which are singletons. The receptor comes from a woman in her sixties with acute or convalescent COVID-19. V and J are TRBV2 and TRBJ2-5; D is ambiguous. The sequencing input was peripheral blood. The DNA for the CDR3 is TGTGCCAGCAGTGAAGGGGCAGTTCTCCAAGAGACCCAGTACTTC. This encodes CASSEGAVLQETQYF.